One and the same sample provided the 11 T cell receptor beta chains below, sequenced in a study of T cells in Graves' hyperthyroidism and ophthalmopathy. The investigators amplified TCR beta CDR3 regions from RNA transcripts. With the HTBI primer set, the TCR CDR3 went through a first round of RT-PCR. From the multiplex PCR reads, TCRdb called clonotypes with MiXCR, one entry per CDR3 protein. Of approximately 700,000 distinct CDR3 sequences in the sample, about 17% were seen once. The sequencing sample was made of blood. These receptors all stem from a man in his late teens or twenties with Graves' hyperthyroidism.

This clonotype was counted between two and nine times. The chain employs TRBV3-1 and TRBJ1-2, with a weak D call TRBD1 (6 bases). Germline CDR1 is LGHDT and CDR2 is YNNKEL (reference sequence). V gave up 0 bases and J gave up 2 bases, with 16 bases separating them. The CDR3 is 17 amino acids. The CDR3 region is CASSQDYPGQGNYGYTF. DNA for the CDR3: TGTGCCAGCAGCCAAGATTATCCAGGGCAGGGGAACTATGGCTACACCTTC.

This clonotype showed up many times. V and J are TRBV28 and TRBJ1-2, with a possible D match to TRBD1 (5 bases). This CDR3 contains 15 residues. V lost 5 bases, J lost 4 bases, and 17 bases lay in between. The germline V gene has CDR1 MDHEN and CDR2 SYDVKM. The CDR3 protein is CASSLIPDQGYGYTF. The CDR3 nucleotides read TGTGCCAGCAGTCTGATCCCGGACCAGGGCTATGGCTACACCTTC.

V usage is TRBV3-1 and J usage is TRBJ2-3; TRBD2 aligns across 10 bases. The trim removed 6 bases at V and 8 bases at J, leaving 11 bases unmatched. CDR1 LGHDT and CDR2 YNNKEL come from the germline V gene (reference sequence). The CDR3 runs 15 residues. The CDR3 loop is CASRGYSGRAGTQYF. In DNA form, the CDR3 reads TGTGCCAGCAGGGGATACAGCGGGAGGGCGGGTACGCAGTATTTT.

This clonotype has only a few counts. J is TRBJ2-1 and V is TRBV19; possible D gene TRBD1, 5 bases. Per the germline V gene, CDR1 is LNHDA and CDR2 is SQIVND (reference sequence). V was clipped by 8 bases and J by 4 bases, with 12 bases between them. This CDR3 comprises 13 residues. The CDR3 bases are TGTGCCAGTGCAGGAACAGGTTACAATGAGCAGTTCTTC. Translated, it gives CASAGTGYNEQFF.

As regards this clonotype: This may stem from a read error, because a much larger clone lies one nucleotide away. The chain links TRBV20-1 to TRBJ2-3, with D perhaps TRBD1 (5 bases). The CDR3 extends over 15 amino acids. Trimming shortened V by 5 bases and J by 0 bases, and 15 bases separated the two germline ends. The V gene's germline CDR1 is DFQATT and CDR2 SNEGSKA (reference sequence). The CDR3 sequence: CSAPVRVTSTDTQYF. In nucleotides, the CDR3 is TGCAGTGCTCCGGTCAGGGTCACTAGCACAGATACGCAGTATTTT.

In its sample, this clonotype was seen many times. This rearrangement joins TRBV7-9 to TRBJ2-1, with a possible D match to TRBD2 (7 bases). The germline V gene encodes CDR1 SEHNR and CDR2 FQNEAQ (reference sequence). Trimming left V 5 bases short and J 8 bases short, with 16 bases between. The CDR3 loop spans 14 amino acids. Here the CDR3 reads CASSGGDQGHEQFF. DNA for the CDR3: TGTGCCAGCAGCGGGGGGGACCAGGGGCATGAGCAGTTCTTC.

J is TRBJ1-1 and V is TRBV9; D is undetermined. CDR1 is SGDLS, CDR2 YYNGEE, per germline. Trimming removed 10 bases from V and 0 bases from J, with 13 bases in between. The CDR3 totals 13 residues. CDR3 protein: CASGASMNTEAFF. The CDR3 DNA is TGTGCCTCCGGCGCCTCAATGAACACTGAAGCTTTCTTT.

Details on this clonotype: At one end, the junction sequence differs from germline, possibly due to a read error. The chain recombines TRBV29-1 with TRBJ1-1, with D possibly being TRBD1 (5 bases). This CDR3 region has 12 residues. Per germline, CDR1 SQVTM and CDR2 ANQGSEA. The CDR3 spells CSAGHLNAEAFF. The CDR3 bases are TGCAGCGCCGGACACTTGAACGCTGAAGCTTTCTTT.

The genes are TRBV7-2 and TRBJ1-1; no firm D call. This CDR3 region has 15 residues. CDR1 is SGHTA, CDR2 FQGNSA, per germline. V was cut by 2 bases and J by 4 bases, with 14 bases left in between. As DNA, the CDR3 is TGTGCCAGCAGCTTATTGGGTGGCTCGATCACTGAAGCTTTCTTT. This sequence encodes CASSLLGGSITEAFF.

V and J are TRBV7-6 and TRBJ2-2; no definite D call. V lost 7 bases and J 1 base, leaving 13 bases between the germline ends. The CDR3 runs to 15 residues. Germline CDR1 reads SGHVS; CDR2 reads FNYEAQ. The CDR3 DNA reads as TGTGCCAGCACGAGGTCGTGGGGGAACACCGGGGAGCTGTTTTTT. This sequence encodes CASTRSWGNTGELFF. Combining the CDR3 with reference TRBV7-6 and TRBJ2-2 gives the whole variable domain GAGVSQSPRYKVTKRGQDVALRCDPISGHVSLYWYRQALGQGPEFLTYFNYEAQQDKSGLPNDRFSAERPEGSISTLTIQRTEQRDSAMYRCASTRSWGNTGELFFGEGSRLTVL.

As regards this clonotype: A much larger clone sits a single nucleotide away, making a read error possible. The chain links TRBV27 to TRBJ2-7; D is possibly TRBD2 (5 bases). V lost 3 bases and J 2 bases, leaving 11 bases between the germline ends. Germline-derived CDR1 and CDR2 are MNHEY and SMNVEV (reference sequence). This CDR3 comprises 14 residues. The chain's CDR3 is CASSFRLEAYEQYF. DNA of the CDR3: TGTGCCAGCAGTTTCCGGTTGGAGGCCTACGAGCAGTACTTC.